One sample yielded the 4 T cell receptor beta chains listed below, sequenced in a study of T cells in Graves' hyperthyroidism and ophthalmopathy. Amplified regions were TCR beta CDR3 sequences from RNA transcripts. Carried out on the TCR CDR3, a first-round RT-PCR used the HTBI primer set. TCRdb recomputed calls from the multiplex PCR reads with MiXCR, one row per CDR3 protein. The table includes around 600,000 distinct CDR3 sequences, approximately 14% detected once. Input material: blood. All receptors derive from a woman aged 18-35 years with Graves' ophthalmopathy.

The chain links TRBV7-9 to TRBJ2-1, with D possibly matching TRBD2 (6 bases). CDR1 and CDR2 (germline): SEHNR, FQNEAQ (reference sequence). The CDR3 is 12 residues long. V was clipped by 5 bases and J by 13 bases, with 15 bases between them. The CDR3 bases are TGTGCCAGCAGCCCCCAGGACGGGAGTCAGTTCTTC. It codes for CASSPQDGSQFF.

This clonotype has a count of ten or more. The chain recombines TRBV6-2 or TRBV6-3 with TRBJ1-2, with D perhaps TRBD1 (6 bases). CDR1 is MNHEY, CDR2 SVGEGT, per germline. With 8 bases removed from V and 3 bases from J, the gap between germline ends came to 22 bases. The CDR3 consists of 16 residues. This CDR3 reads CASSPPGVQGHYGYTF. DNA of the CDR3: TGTGCCAGCTCTCCGCCAGGGGTGCAGGGGCACTATGGCTACACCTTC.

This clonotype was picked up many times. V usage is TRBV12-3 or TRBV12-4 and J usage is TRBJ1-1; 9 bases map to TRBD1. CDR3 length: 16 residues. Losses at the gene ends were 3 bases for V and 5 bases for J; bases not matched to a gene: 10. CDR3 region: CASSLYGDRGETEAFF. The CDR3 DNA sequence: TGTGCCAGCAGTTTGTATGGCGACAGGGGGGAGACTGAAGCTTTCTTT.

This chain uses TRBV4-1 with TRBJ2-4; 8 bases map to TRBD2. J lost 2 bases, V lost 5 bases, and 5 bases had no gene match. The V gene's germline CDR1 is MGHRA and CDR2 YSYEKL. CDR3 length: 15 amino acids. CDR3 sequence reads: CASSSGRAPKNIQYF. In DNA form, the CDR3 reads TGCGCCAGCAGCTCCGGGAGGGCCCCCAAAAACATTCAGTACTTC.